The 22 T cell receptor beta chains listed next were all sequenced from one sample in a study of radiation and T cells in renal cell carcinoma. The table came from immunoSEQ multiplex PCR; TCRdb's copy has only in-frame clones and leaves some out. The sample lists 150,000 or so clones, about 87% seen once, with 3.5% to 5% in the top ten. The sample's time point: baseline pretreatment blood. Treatment noted: 15 Gy SBRT to primary tumor, nephrectomy 4 weeks later. The sample here was blood, taken from a patient whose treatment included radiotherapy and nephrectomy. The receptors here all came from a woman between 65 and 79 years old with renal cell carcinoma.

This clone was detected only a few times. The chain is built from TRBV5-1 and TRBJ2-7, with D possibly matching TRBD1 (5 bases). The CDR3 length is 11 residues. CDR1 SGHRS and CDR2 YFSETQ come from the germline V gene. V lost 2 bases to trimming and J lost 8 bases, with 8 bases between them. The CDR3 protein is CASSFSGKQYF. CDR3 nucleotides: TGCGCCAGCAGCTTTTCAGGGAAGCAGTACTTC.

The chain recombines TRBV27 with TRBJ2-7, with 10 bases matching TRBD2. The trim removed 2 bases at V and 5 bases at J, leaving 3 bases unmatched. This CDR3 is 14 amino acids long. Germline V gives CDR1 MNHEY, CDR2 SMNVEV (reference sequence). CDR3 DNA sequence: TGTGCCAGCAGTTTAAGCGGGGGGGCCCACGAGCAGTACTTC. Protein sequence: CASSLSGGAHEQYF.

The chain has TRBV30 and TRBJ1-6, with TRBD1 matching over 7 bases. Germline CDR1 and CDR2: GTSNPN and SVGIG (reference sequence). The CDR3 length is 14 residues. The trim removed 4 bases at V and 9 bases at J, leaving 9 bases unmatched. CDR3 sequence (DNA): TGTGCCTGGAACGCACGACAGGGTAGTTCACCCCTCCACTTT. It is translated as CAWNARQGSSPLHF.

This sequence joins TRBV5-1 and TRBJ2-7, with D perhaps matching TRBD2 (6 bases). CDR3 length equals 14 residues. V dropped 2 bases and J dropped 3 bases, with 12 bases sitting between them. Germline CDR1 reads SGHRS; CDR2 reads YFSETQ. The CDR3 spells CASSFRGSGYEQYF. CDR3 DNA: TGCGCCAGCAGCTTTAGGGGTAGCGGCTACGAGCAGTACTTC.

The CDR3 protein is CASSIRWGLEKLFF. CDR3 sequence (DNA): TGTGCCAGCAGCATCCGGTGGGGGCTGGAAAAACTGTTTTTT. This chain connects TRBV5-6 to TRBJ1-4, with D perhaps TRBD1 (6 bases). This CDR3 has 14 amino acids. Germline loops: CDR1 SGHDT, CDR2 YYEEEE. Trimming took off 4 bases at V and 8 bases at J, with 15 bases between the two ends.

This clone was seen a single time. This chain uses TRBV7-9 with TRBJ1-2; unclear D gene. The germline V and J ends were trimmed by 5 bases and 4 bases, with 8 bases remaining between them. The CDR3 consists of 12 residues. Germline V gene data show CDR1 as SEHNR and CDR2 as FQNEAQ (reference sequence). The CDR3 coding sequence is TGTGCCAGCAGCCCTACTGGCTATGGCTACACCTTC. This translates into CASSPTGYGYTF.

The rearrangement uses TRBV7-8 and TRBJ1-1; 8 bases map to TRBD1. In germline, CDR1 is SGHVS, CDR2 FQNEAQ. V was pared by 5 bases and J by 1 base, with 3 bases of the junction left unmatched. This CDR3 comprises 14 residues. The CDR3: CASSPDRGNTEAFF. The CDR3 nucleotides read TGTGCCAGCAGCCCCGACAGGGGGAACACTGAAGCTTTCTTT.

V usage is TRBV7-9 and J usage is TRBJ1-4; tentatively, D is TRBD1 (6 bases). V lost 1 base and J 3 bases, leaving 9 bases between the germline ends. CDR3 length: 15 amino acids. Germline V gene lookup returns CDR1 SEHNR and CDR2 FQNEAQ (reference sequence). CDR3 residues: CASSLEGVANEKLFF. DNA of the CDR3: TGTGCCAGCAGCTTAGAGGGGGTGGCTAATGAAAAACTGTTTTTT.

The V and J genes are TRBV5-4 and TRBJ1-6; possible D gene TRBD1, 5 bases. Per germline, CDR1 SGHNT and CDR2 YYREEE (reference sequence). This CDR3 region has 14 residues. V lost 4 bases to trimming and J lost 7 bases, with 12 bases between them. For the CDR3, the DNA is TGTGCCAGCAGCGGGCTCACAGGAAATTCACCCCTCCACTTT. Its translation: CASSGLTGNSPLHF.

The rearrangement links TRBV7-9 to TRBJ2-5; D is perhaps TRBD2 (6 bases). The V and J ends lost 4 bases and 3 bases respectively, with 9 bases between them. In germline, CDR1 is SEHNR, CDR2 FQNEAQ (reference sequence). This CDR3 has 13 amino acids. CDR3 sequence (DNA): TGTGCCAGCAGCTCCTGGGGGGAAGAGACCCAGTACTTC. It encodes CASSSWGEETQYF.

This rearrangement joins TRBV18 to TRBJ1-5, with 7 bases that match TRBD1. CDR3 length equals 15 residues. CDR1 is KGHSH and CDR2 is LQKENI in the germline V gene. Trimming cost V 2 bases and J 1 base; bases outside gene matches: 2. The DNA for the CDR3 is TGTGCCAGCTCACCAGACAGGGCAAGCAATCAGCCCCAGCATTTT. This translates into CASSPDRASNQPQHF.

This clone showed up just once. The gene calls are TRBV29-1 and TRBJ2-7, with D tentatively TRBD1 or TRBD2 (5 bases each). CDR1 SQVTM and CDR2 ANQGSEA come from the germline V gene. CDR3 size: 14 residues. CDR3 residues: CDTEGWSRVDEQYF. The CDR3 DNA reads as TGCGATACCGAGGGGTGGAGCAGGGTAGACGAGCAGTACTTC.

J is TRBJ1-1 and V is TRBV5-4; the match to TRBD1 covers 7 bases. The CDR3 extends over 14 amino acids. Germline V gene lookup returns CDR1 SGHNT and CDR2 YYREEE (reference sequence). The ends lost 2 bases at V and 5 bases at J; junction bases unmatched: 6. DNA for the CDR3: TGTGCCAGCAGCTTCCGTACAGGGGTAACTGAAGCTTTCTTT. Translated, it gives CASSFRTGVTEAFF.

V usage is TRBV19 and J usage is TRBJ2-1, with unresolved D. The V and J ends lost 2 bases and 10 bases respectively, with 9 bases between them. The germline CDR1 and CDR2 sequences are LNHDA and SQIVND (reference sequence). The CDR3 extends over 12 amino acids. CDR3 protein: CASSIPPREQFF. The CDR3 bases are TGTGCCAGTAGTATACCCCCCCGGGAGCAGTTCTTC.

The chain carries TRBV20-1 and TRBJ2-7, with D tentatively TRBD2 (6 bases). Germline V gene sequence: CDR1 DFQATT, CDR2 SNEGSKA (reference sequence). V dropped 5 bases and J dropped 4 bases, with 9 bases sitting between them. The length of the CDR3 is 11 residues. CDR3 nucleotide sequence: TGCAGTGCTCAGACTAGTTACGAGCAGTACTTC. The encoded protein is CSAQTSYEQYF.

This rearrangement joins TRBV13 to TRBJ2-6; D not resolved. This CDR3 is built from 15 residues. Per germline, CDR1 PRHDT and CDR2 FYEKMQ (reference sequence). Trimming pared 5 bases from V and 1 base from J, leaving 9 bases between. The CDR3 reads CASSDPQSGANVLTF. In DNA, the CDR3 is TGTGCCAGCAGCGACCCCCAGTCTGGGGCCAACGTCCTGACTTTC.

This clone has more than one count but fewer than ten. The chain carries TRBV5-5 and TRBJ2-5; no firm D call. The CDR3 is 13 residues long. Looked up from germline, CDR1 is SGHKS and CDR2 is YYEKEE (reference sequence). Trimming removed 3 bases at V and 5 bases at J, with 11 bases between. The CDR3 sequence is CASSYGFMETQYF. The CDR3 DNA is TGTGCCAGCAGCTACGGTTTTATGGAGACCCAGTACTTC.

The CDR3 nucleotides are TGTGCCAGCGGCTGGACAGGGGGACGACGAACCTTAAACACCGGGGAGCTGTTTTTT. Amino acids: CASGWTGGRRTLNTGELFF. The rearrangement uses TRBV5-5 and TRBJ2-2, with 10 bases lining up with TRBD1. The germline CDR1 and CDR2 sequences are SGHKS and YYEKEE (reference sequence). The ends lost 7 bases at V and 2 bases at J; junction bases unmatched: 17. This CDR3 is 19 amino acids long.

The CDR3 sequence is CASSGDRVRQPQHF. The CDR3 coding sequence is TGTGCCAGCAGCGGGGACAGGGTTCGTCAGCCCCAGCATTTT. J is TRBJ1-5 and V is TRBV21-1; TRBD1, the table's D call, was not compared with the DNA. TRBV21-1 is a pseudogene segment. The CDR3 runs to 14 residues.

This clone was seen a single time. The rearrangement joins TRBV10-2 to TRBJ2-2; 9 nucleotides match TRBD1. The CDR3 is made up of 14 amino acids. Germline CDR1 and CDR2: WSHSY and SAAADI. The V and J ends lost 6 bases and 6 bases, in that order; junction bases with no gene match: 5. The chain's CDR3 is CASRTTGGPGELFF. CDR3 coding DNA: TGCGCCAGCAGGACTACAGGGGGCCCCGGGGAGCTGTTTTTT.

The chain uses TRBV19 and TRBJ2-2; D might be TRBD2 (6 bases). The V and J ends lost 3 bases and 4 bases respectively, with 12 bases between them. CDR1 is LNHDA, CDR2 SQIVND, per germline (reference sequence). The CDR3 sequence is 15 residues long. The CDR3 sequence is CASSIRLGLTGELFF. CDR3 in DNA: TGTGCCAGTAGTATTAGACTAGGACTCACCGGGGAGCTGTTTTTT. Full variable domain (outside the CDR3, taken from reference TRBV19 and TRBJ2-2): DGGITQSPKYLFRKEGQNVTLSCEQNLNHDAMYWYRQDPGQGLRLIYYSQIVNDFQKGDIAEGYSVSREKKESFPLTVTSAQKNPTAFYLCASSIRLGLTGELFFGEGSRLTVL.

The V call is TRBV5-1, the J call TRBJ2-1; 8 bases align to TRBD2. Germline V CDR1 and CDR2: SGHRS, YFSETQ. Trimming at V came to 6 bases and at J to 8 bases, leaving 22 bases not matched to a gene. The CDR3 is 18 amino acids. The CDR3 here is CASNYARGARRVIDEQFF. The CDR3, as DNA: TGCGCCAGCAACTACGCGCGGGGGGCCCGACGTGTCATCGATGAGCAGTTCTTC.